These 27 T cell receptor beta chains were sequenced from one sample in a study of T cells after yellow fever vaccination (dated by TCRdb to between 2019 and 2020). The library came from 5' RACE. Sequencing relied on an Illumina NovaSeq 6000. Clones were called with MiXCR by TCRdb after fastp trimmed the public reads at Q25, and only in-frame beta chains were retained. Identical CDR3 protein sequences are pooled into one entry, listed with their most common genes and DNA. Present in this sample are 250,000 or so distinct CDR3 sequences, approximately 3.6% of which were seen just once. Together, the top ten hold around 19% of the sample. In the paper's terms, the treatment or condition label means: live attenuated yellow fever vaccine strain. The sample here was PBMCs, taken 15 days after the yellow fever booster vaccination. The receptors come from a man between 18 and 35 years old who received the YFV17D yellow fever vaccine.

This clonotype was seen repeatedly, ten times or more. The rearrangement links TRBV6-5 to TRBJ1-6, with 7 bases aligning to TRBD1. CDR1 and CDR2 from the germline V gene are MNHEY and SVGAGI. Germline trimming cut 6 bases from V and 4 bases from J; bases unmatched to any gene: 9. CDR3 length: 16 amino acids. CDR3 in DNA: TGTGCCAGCAGGGGGGACAGAACACCGTATAATTCACCCCTCCACTTT. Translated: CASRGDRTPYNSPLHF.

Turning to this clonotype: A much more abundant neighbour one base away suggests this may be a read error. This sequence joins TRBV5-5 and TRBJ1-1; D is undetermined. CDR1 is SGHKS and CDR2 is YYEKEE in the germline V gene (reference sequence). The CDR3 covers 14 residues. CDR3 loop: CASSGRPTWADAFF. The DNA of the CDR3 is TGTGCCAGCAGCGGACGGCCCACTTGGGCTGATGCTTTCTTT.

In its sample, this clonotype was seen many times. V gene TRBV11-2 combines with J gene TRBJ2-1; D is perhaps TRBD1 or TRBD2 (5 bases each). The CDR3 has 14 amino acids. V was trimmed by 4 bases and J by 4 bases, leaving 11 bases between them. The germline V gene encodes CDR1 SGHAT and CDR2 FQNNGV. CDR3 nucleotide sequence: TGTGCCAGCAGCTCTACTAGGGGTTACAATGAGCAGTTCTTC. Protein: CASSSTRGYNEQFF.

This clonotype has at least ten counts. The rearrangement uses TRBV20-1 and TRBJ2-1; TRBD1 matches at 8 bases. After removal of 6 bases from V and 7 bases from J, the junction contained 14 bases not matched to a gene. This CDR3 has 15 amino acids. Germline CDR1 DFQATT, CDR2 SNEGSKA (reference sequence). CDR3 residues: CSALPTGGLRNEQFF. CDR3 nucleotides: TGCAGTGCCTTACCTACAGGGGGGCTTCGAAATGAGCAGTTCTTC.

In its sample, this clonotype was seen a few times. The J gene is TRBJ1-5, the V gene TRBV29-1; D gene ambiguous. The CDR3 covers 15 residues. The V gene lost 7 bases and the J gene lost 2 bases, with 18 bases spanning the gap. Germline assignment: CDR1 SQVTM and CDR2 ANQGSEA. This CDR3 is CSASDGILGNQPQHF. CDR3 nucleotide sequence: TGCAGCGCCTCGGACGGGATCTTGGGCAATCAGCCCCAGCATTTT.

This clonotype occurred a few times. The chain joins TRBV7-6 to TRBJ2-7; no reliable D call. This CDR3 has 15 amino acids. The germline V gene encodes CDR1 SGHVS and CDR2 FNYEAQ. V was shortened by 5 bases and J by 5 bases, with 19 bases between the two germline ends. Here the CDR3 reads CASSTPARKKDEQYF. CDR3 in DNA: TGTGCCAGCAGCACGCCGGCAAGGAAAAAAGACGAGCAGTACTTC.

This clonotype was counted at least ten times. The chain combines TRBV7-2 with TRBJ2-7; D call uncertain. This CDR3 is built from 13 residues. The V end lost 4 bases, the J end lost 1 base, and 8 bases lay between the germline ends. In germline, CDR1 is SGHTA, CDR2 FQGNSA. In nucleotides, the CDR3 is TGTGCCAGCAGCTACTCTCCTTCCTACGAGCAGTACGTC. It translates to CASSYSPSYEQYV.

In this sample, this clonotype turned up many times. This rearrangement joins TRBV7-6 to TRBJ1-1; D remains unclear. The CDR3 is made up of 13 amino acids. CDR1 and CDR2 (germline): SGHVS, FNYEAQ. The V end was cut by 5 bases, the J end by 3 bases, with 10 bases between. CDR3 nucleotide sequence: TGTGCCAGCAGCCCCCGGGTGGACACTGAAGCTTTCTTT. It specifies CASSPRVDTEAFF.

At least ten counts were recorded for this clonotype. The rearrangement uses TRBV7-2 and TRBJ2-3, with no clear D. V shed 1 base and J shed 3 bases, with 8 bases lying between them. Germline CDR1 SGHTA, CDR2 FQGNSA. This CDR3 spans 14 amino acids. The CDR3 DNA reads TGTGCCAGCAGCTTAGAGTCCAGGACAGATACGCAGTATTTT. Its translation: CASSLESRTDTQYF.

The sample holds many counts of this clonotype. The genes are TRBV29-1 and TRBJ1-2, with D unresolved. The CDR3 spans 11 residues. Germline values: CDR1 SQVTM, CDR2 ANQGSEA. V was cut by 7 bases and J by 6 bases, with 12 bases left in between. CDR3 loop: CSARSRNGYTF. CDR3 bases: TGCAGCGCCCGCAGCCGTAATGGCTACACCTTC. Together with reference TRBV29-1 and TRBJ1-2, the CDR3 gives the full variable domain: SAVISQKPSRDICQRGTSLTIQCQVDSQVTMMFWYRQQPGQSLTLIATANQGSEATYESGFVIDKFPISRPNLTFSTLTVSNMSPEDSSIYLCSARSRNGYTFGSGTRLTVV.

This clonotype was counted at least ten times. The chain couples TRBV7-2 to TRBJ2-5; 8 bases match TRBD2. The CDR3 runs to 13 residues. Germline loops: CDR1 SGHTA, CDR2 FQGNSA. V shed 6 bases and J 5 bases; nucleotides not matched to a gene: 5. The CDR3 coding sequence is TGTGCCAGCAGGCGGGGGGATCGGGAGACCCAGTACTTC. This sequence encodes CASRRGDRETQYF.

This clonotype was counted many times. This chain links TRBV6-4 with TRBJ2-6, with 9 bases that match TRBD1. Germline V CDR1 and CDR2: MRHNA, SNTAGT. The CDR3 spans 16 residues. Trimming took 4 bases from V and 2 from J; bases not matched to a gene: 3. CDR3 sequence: CASSVTGGAGANVLTF. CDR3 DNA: TGTGCCAGCAGTGTGACAGGGGGAGCTGGGGCCAACGTCCTGACTTTC.

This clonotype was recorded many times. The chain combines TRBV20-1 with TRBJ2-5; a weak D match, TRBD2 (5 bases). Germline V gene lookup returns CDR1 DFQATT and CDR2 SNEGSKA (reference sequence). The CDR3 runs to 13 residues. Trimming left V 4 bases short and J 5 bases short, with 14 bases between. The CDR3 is CSAILPERETQYF. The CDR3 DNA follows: TGCAGTGCTATCCTTCCCGAGCGGGAGACCCAGTACTTC.

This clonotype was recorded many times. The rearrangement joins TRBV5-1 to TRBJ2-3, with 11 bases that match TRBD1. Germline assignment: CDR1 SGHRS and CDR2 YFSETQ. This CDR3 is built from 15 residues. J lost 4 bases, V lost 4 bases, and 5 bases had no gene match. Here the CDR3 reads CASSPGQGAPDTQYF. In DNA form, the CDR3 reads TGCGCCAGCAGCCCCGGACAGGGGGCACCAGATACGCAGTATTTT.

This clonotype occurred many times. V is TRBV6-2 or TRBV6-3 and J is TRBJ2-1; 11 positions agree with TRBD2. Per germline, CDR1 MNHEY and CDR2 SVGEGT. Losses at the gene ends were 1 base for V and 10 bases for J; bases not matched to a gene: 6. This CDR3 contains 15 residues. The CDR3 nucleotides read TGTGCCAGCAGTTACTTGGGTAGCGGGGGGGCCGAGCAGTTCTTC. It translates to CASSYLGSGGAEQFF.

For the CDR3, the DNA is TGTGCCAGCAGATCCAGTCGCATTCACGAGCAGTACGTC. Encoded protein: CASRSSRIHEQYV. This chain connects TRBV5-6 to TRBJ2-7; unclear D gene. The V end lost 5 bases, the J end lost 5 bases, and 14 bases lay between the germline ends. From germline, CDR1 is SGHDT and CDR2 YYEEEE. The length of the CDR3 is 13 residues.

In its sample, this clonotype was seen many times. The chain's CDR3 is CASSIWASTDTQYF. As DNA, the CDR3 is TGTGCCAGCAGCATATGGGCCTCCACAGATACGCAGTATTTT. The rearrangement links TRBV7-2 to TRBJ2-3; D remains ambiguous. The length of the CDR3 is 14 residues. The V end lost 5 bases, the J end lost 2 bases, and 11 bases lay between the germline ends. In germline, CDR1 is SGHTA, CDR2 FQGNSA.

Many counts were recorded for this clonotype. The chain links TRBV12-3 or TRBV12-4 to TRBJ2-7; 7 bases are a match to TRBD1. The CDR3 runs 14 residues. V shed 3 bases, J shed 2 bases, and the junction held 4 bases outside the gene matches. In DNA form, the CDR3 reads TGTGCCAGCAGTTTCTTACAGGGGACCTACGAGCAGTACTTC. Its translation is CASSFLQGTYEQYF.

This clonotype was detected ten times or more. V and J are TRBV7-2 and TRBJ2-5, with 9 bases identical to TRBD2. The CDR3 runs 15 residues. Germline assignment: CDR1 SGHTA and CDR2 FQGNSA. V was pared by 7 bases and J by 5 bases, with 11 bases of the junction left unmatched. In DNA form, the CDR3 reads TGTGCCAGCACCGAGAGTGGCGGGGGGGTTGAGACCCAGTACTTC. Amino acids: CASTESGGGVETQYF.

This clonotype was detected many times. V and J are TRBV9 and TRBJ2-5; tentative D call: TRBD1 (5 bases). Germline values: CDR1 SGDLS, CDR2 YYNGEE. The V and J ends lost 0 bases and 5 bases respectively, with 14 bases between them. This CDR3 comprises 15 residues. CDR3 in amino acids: CASSVDGASGETQYF. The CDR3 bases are TGTGCCAGCAGCGTAGACGGAGCTTCAGGGGAGACCCAGTACTTC.

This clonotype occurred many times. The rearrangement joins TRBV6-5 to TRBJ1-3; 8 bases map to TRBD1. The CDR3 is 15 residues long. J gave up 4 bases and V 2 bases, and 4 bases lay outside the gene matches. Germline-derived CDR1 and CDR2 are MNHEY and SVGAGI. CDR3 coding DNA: TGTGCCAGCAGTTACATTCGGACAGGGGGAAACACCATATATTTT. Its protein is CASSYIRTGGNTIYF.

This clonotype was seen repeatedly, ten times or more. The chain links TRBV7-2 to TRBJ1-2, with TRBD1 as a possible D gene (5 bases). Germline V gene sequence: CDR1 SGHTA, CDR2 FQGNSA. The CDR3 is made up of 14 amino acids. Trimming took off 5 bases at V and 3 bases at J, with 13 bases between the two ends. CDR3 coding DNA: TGTGCCAGCAGCCAAAGGCAGGGAGACTATGGCTACACCTTC. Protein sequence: CASSQRQGDYGYTF.

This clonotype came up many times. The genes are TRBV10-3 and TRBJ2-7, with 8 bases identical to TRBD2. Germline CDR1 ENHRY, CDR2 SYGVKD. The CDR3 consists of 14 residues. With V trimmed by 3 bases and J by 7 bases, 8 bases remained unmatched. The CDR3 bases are TGTGCCATCAGTGAAGGTGGACTAGCCGGTGAGCAGTACGTC. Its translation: CAISEGGLAGEQYV.

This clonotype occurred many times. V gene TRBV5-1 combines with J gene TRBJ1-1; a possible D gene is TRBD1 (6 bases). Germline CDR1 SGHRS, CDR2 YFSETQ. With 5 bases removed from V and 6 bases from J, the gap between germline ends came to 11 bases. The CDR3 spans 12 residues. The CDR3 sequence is CASSTGASEAFF. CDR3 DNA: TGCGCCAGCAGTACGGGGGCTTCTGAAGCTTTCTTT.

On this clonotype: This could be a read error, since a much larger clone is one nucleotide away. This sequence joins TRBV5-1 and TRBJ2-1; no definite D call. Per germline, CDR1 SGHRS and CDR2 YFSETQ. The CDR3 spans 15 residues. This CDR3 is CASSLVEPYYNEHFF. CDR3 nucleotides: TGCGCCAGCAGCTTGGTAGAACCTTACTACAATGAGCACTTCTTC.

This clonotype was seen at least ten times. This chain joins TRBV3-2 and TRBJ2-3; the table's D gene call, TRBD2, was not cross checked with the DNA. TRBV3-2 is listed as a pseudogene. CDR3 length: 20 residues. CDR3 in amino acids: CASSLTSPTQEGPDTDTQYF. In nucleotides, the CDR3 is TGTGCCAGCAGCCTGACTAGTCCCACACAGGAGGGACCCGACACAGATACGCAGTATTTT.

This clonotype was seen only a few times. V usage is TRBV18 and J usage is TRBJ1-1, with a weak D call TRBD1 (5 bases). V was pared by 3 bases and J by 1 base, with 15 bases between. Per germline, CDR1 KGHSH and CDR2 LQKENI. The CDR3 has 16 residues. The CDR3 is CASSPAGGGSNTEAFF. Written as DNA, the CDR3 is TGTGCCAGCTCACCCGCCGGGGGGGGGTCGAACACTGAAGCTTTCTTT.